The 13 T cell receptor beta chains listed next were all sequenced from one sample in a study of radiation and T cells in renal cell carcinoma. The data were produced by immunoSEQ multiplex PCR, yet TCRdb's version contains in-frame clones alone and is incomplete. The table lists some 150,000 clones, roughly 83% of them singletons. Time point given: baseline pretreatment blood. Indicated treatment: 15 Gy SBRT to primary tumor, nephrectomy 4 weeks later. This sample comprised blood, obtained from a patient whose treatment included radiotherapy and nephrectomy. Source of these receptors: a woman between 45 and 65 years old with renal cell carcinoma.

This clone was observed a single time. This chain links TRBV6-1 with TRBJ2-7, with TRBD1 matching over 8 bases. Germline CDR1 is MNHNS and CDR2 is SASEGT. There are 12 residues in the CDR3. Trimming took 10 bases from V and 5 from J; bases not matched to a gene: 7. In DNA, the CDR3 is TGTGCCACGGACAGGGACAGGAACGAGCAGTACTTC. Amino acid sequence: CATDRDRNEQYF.

This chain joins TRBV6-5 and TRBJ1-2; possibly TRBD1 for D (6 bases). The V end lost 5 bases, the J end lost 4 bases, and 14 bases lay between the germline ends. Germline CDR1 reads MNHEY; CDR2 reads SVGAGI. CDR3 length: 14 amino acids. The CDR3 bases are TGTGCCAGCAGTCAGGCGGGGGCCGGCTATGGCTACACCTTC. It translates to CASSQAGAGYGYTF.

J is TRBJ1-2 and V is TRBV29-1, with a possible D match to TRBD1 (6 bases). This CDR3 region has 11 residues. Germline V CDR1 and CDR2: SQVTM, ANQGSEA. V was clipped by 3 bases and J by 8 bases, with 10 bases between them. The CDR3 here is CSVDRGEGYTF. The CDR3 bases are TGCAGCGTTGACAGGGGAGAAGGCTACACCTTC.

The rearrangement uses TRBV4-1 and TRBJ1-5; the D is unclear. The CDR3 consists of 16 residues. CDR1 is MGHRA and CDR2 is YSYEKL in the germline V gene. Deletions cut 0 bases from V and 0 bases from J, with 9 bases between. In DNA, the CDR3 is TGCGCCAGCAGCCAAGATTTCGGCGGTAGCAATCAGCCCCAGCATTTT. Its protein is CASSQDFGGSNQPQHF.

CDR3 nucleotide sequence: TGCGCCAGCAGCCAAGACGGCCAGGGGGCGTCTTGGGAGCAGTACTTC. Translated, it gives CASSQDGQGASWEQYF. The rearrangement joins TRBV4-3 to TRBJ2-7; 8 positions match TRBD1. After removal of 0 bases from V and 7 bases from J, the junction contained 11 bases not matched to a gene. Per the germline V gene, CDR1 is LGHNA and CDR2 is YSLEER. CDR3 length: 16 residues.

The chain uses TRBV30 and TRBJ1-1, with D possibly matching TRBD1 (6 bases). Germline V CDR1 and CDR2: GTSNPN, SVGIG (reference sequence). With 4 bases removed from V and 6 bases from J, the gap between germline ends came to 9 bases. The CDR3 extends over 11 amino acids. CDR3: CAWTGGPEAFF. The CDR3 DNA follows: TGTGCCTGGACGGGGGGCCCTGAAGCTTTCTTT.

The chain links TRBV7-9 to TRBJ2-7; either TRBD1 or TRBD2 may fit D (6 bases each). Germline V gene data show CDR1 as SEHNR and CDR2 as FQNEAQ (reference sequence). V dropped 5 bases and J dropped 6 bases, with 20 bases sitting between them. The length of the CDR3 is 15 residues. CDR3 nucleotide sequence: TGTGCCAGCAGCCCGAGGGAGGCAGGGGTCCTCGAGCAGTACTTC. Amino acids: CASSPREAGVLEQYF.

The V gene is TRBV4-3, the J gene TRBJ2-1, with D perhaps matching TRBD2 (6 bases). V lost 0 bases and J 9 bases, leaving 18 bases between the germline ends. The CDR3 has 16 residues. CDR1 is LGHNA and CDR2 is YSLEER in the germline V gene. CDR3 DNA: TGCGCCAGCAGCCAAGAGGCGGGACGCCTTCTTCTTGAGCAGTTCTTC. Residues: CASSQEAGRLLLEQFF.

As concerns this clone: The junction shows a germline mismatch at one end, possibly a read error. J is TRBJ1-1 and V is TRBV30; D is unresolved. The CDR3 runs to 10 residues. Germline-derived CDR1 and CDR2 are GTSNPN and SVGIG (reference sequence). CDR3 coding DNA: TGTGCCTGGAGTGGCACTAAAGCTTTCTTT. Residues: CAWSGTKAFF. Filled out from reference TRBV30 and TRBJ1-1, the complete variable domain reads SQTIHQWPATLVQPVGSPLSLECTVEGTSNPNLYWYRQAAGRGLQLLFYSVGIGQISSEVPQNLSASRPQDRQFILSSKKLLLSDSGFYLCAWSGTKAFFGQGTRLTVV.

The genes are TRBV7-9 and TRBJ2-1; 8 positions match TRBD2. V trimming: 6 bases; J trimming: 7 bases; junction bases outside the gene matches: 5. CDR3 length: 13 amino acids. CDR1 and CDR2 from the germline V gene are SEHNR and FQNEAQ (reference sequence). CDR3 nucleotides: TGTGCCAGCAGTCTAAGCGGGGGAAATGAGCAGTTCTTC. Encoded protein: CASSLSGGNEQFF.

The chain has TRBV4-3 and TRBJ2-7, with D possibly being TRBD1 (5 bases). The V gene's germline CDR1 is LGHNA and CDR2 YSLEER. This CDR3 spans 16 amino acids. V gave up 1 base and J gave up 0 bases, with 13 bases separating them. CDR3 DNA: TGCGCCAGCAGCCAAGGATCTGGGGCGGCCTCCTACGAGCAGTACTTC. Its translation: CASSQGSGAASYEQYF.

In this sample, this clone turned up once. The chain has TRBV7-3 and TRBJ1-1, with 10 bases aligning to TRBD1. Looked up from germline, CDR1 is SGHTA and CDR2 is FQGTGA. The CDR3 loop spans 14 amino acids. After removal of 7 bases from V and 7 bases from J, the junction contained 9 bases not matched to a gene. CDR3 amino acids: CASNAWDRGGEAFF. CDR3 nucleotides: TGTGCCAGCAACGCATGGGACAGGGGAGGTGAAGCTTTCTTT.

This chain joins TRBV14 and TRBJ1-1; TRBD1 might be the D (5 bases). Trimming took 3 bases from V and 4 from J, leaving 12 bases between them. Germline V gene lookup returns CDR1 SGHDN and CDR2 FVKESK. The CDR3 contains 14 residues. This CDR3 is CASSQGPSITEAFF. CDR3 nucleotides: TGTGCCAGCAGCCAGGGACCCTCGATCACTGAAGCTTTCTTT. The entire variable domain, with the rest obtained from reference TRBV14 and TRBJ1-1, is as follows: EAGVTQFPSHSVIEKGQTVTLRCDPISGHDNLYWYRRVMGKEIKFLLHFVKESKQDESGMPNNRFLAERTGGTYSTLKVQPAELEDSGVYFCASSQGPSITEAFFGQGTRLTVV.